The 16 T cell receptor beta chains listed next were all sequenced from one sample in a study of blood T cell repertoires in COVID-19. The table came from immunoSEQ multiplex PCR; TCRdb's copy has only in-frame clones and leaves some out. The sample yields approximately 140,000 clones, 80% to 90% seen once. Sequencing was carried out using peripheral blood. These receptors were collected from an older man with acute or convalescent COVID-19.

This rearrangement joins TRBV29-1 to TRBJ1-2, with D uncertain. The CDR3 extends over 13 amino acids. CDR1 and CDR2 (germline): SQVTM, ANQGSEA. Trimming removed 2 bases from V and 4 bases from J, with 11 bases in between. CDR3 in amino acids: CSVEWAGSYGYTF. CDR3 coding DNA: TGCAGCGTTGAATGGGCAGGCAGCTATGGCTACACCTTC.

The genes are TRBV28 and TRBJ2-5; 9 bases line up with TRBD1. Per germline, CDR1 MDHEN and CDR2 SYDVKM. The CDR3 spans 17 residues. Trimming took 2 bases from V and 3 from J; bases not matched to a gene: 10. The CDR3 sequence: CASSLRGQRQGEETQYF. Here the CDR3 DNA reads TGTGCCAGCAGTTTAAGGGGTCAAAGACAGGGGGAAGAGACCCAGTACTTC.

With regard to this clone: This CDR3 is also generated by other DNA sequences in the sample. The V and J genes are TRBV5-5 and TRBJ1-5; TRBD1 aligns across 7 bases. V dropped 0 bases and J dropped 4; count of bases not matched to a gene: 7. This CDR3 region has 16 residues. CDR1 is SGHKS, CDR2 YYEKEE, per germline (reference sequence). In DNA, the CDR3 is TGTGCCAGCAGCTTGGGTCAGGGGGGTGGGAATCAGCCCCAGCATTTT. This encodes CASSLGQGGGNQPQHF.

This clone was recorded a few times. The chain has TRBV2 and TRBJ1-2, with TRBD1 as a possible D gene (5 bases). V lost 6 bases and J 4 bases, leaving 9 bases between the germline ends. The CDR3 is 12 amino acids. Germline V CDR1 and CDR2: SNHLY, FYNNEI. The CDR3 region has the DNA TGTGCCAGCAGGAGGGGACTCTATGGCTACACCTTC. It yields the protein CASRRGLYGYTF.

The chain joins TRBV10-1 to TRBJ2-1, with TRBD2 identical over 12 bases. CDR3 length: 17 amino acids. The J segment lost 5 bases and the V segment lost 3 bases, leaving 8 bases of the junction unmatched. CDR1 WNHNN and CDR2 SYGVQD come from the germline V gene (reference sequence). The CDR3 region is CASSDPSSSGRDNEQFF. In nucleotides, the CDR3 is TGCGCCAGCAGTGACCCCTCTTCTAGCGGGAGGGACAATGAGCAGTTCTTC.

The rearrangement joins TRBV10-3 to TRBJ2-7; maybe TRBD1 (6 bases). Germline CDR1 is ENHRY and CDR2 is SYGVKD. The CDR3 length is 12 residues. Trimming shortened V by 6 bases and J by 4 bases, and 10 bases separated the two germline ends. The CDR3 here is CAIRKDSYEQYF. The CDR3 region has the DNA TGTGCCATCAGGAAGGACAGTTACGAGCAGTACTTC.

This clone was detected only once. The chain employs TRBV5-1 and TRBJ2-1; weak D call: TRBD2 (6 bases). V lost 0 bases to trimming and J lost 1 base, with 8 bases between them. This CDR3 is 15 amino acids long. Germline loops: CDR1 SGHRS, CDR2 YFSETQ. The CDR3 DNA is TGCGCCAGCAGCTTGGGCGCGGGATCCTACAATGAGCAGTTCTTC. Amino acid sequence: CASSLGAGSYNEQFF.

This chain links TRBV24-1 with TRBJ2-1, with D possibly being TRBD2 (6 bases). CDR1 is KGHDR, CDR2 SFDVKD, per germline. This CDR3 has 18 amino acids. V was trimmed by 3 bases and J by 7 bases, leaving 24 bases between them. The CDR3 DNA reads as TGTGCCACCAGTGATCCAAAACCGGGACTTAGAGACCTTAATGAGCAGTTCTTC. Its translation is CATSDPKPGLRDLNEQFF.

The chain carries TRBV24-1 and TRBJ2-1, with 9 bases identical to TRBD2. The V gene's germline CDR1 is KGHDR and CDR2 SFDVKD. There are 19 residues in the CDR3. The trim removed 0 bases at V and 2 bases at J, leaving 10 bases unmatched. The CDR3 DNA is TGTGCCACCAGTGATTTGCGCTCGTCTAGCGGGGCGGCCTACAATGAGCAGTTCTTC. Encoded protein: CATSDLRSSSGAAYNEQFF.

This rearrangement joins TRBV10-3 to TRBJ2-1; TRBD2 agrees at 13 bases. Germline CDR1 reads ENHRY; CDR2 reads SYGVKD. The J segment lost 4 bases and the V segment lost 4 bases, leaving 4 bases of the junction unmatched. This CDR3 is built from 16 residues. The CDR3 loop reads CAISVLAGGGYNEQFF. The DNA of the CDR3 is TGTGCCATCAGTGTACTAGCGGGAGGGGGATACAATGAGCAGTTCTTC.

Here the CDR3 DNA reads TGTGCCAGCAGCCCCGGGGCTAGCGGGAGGTTTGATGAGCAGTTCTTC. Its translation is CASSPGASGRFDEQFF. The J gene is TRBJ2-1, the V gene TRBV7-9; 11 positions agree with TRBD2. The ends lost 5 bases at V and 8 bases at J; junction bases unmatched: 11. Germline lookup yields CDR1 SEHNR and CDR2 FQNEAQ (reference sequence). This CDR3 comprises 16 residues. Filled out from reference TRBV7-9 and TRBJ2-1, the complete variable domain reads DTGVSQNPRHKITKRGQNVTFRCDPISEHNRLYWYRQTLGQGPEFLTYFQNEAQLEKSRLLSDRFSAERPKGSFSTLEIQRTEQGDSAMYLCASSPGASGRFDEQFFGPGTRLTVL.

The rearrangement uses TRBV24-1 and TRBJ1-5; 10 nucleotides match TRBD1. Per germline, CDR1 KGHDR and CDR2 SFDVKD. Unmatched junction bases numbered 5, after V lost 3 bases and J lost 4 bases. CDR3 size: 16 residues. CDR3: CATSDTGQGGNQPQHF. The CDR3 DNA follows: TGTGCCACCAGTGATACCGGACAGGGGGGTAATCAGCCCCAGCATTTT.

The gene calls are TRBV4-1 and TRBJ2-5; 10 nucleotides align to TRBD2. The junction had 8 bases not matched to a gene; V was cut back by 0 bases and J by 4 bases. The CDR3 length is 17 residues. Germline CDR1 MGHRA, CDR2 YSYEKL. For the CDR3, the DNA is TGCGCCAGCAGCCAAGATCCCCCTAGCGGGAGAGGAGAGACCCAGTACTTC. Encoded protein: CASSQDPPSGRGETQYF.

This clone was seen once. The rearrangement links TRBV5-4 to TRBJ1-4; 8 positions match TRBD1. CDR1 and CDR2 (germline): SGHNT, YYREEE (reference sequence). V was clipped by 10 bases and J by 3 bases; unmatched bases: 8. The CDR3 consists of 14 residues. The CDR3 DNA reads TGTGCCTCCTCTGGGACAGGAGCTAATGAAAAACTGTTTTTT. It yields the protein CASSGTGANEKLFF.

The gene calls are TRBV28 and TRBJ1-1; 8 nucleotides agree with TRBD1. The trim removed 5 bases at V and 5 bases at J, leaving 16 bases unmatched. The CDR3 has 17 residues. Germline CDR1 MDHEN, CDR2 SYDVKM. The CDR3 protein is CASSPGQGKMIGTEAFF. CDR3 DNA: TGTGCCAGCAGTCCAGGACAGGGAAAGATGATAGGGACTGAAGCTTTCTTT. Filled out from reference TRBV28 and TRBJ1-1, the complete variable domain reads DVKVTQSSRYLVKRTGEKVFLECVQDMDHENMFWYRQDPGLGLRLIYFSYDVKMKEKGDIPEGYSVSREKKERFSLILESASTNQTSMYLCASSPGQGKMIGTEAFFGQGTRLTVV.

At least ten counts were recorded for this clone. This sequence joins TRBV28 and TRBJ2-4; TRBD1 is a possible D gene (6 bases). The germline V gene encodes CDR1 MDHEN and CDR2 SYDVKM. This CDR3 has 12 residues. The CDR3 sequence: CAHQGIKNIQYF. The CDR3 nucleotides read TGTGCACACCAGGGGATCAAAAACATTCAGTACTTC.